The entry that follows covers one TCR beta chain sequence. What this receptor recognizes is not known. Nothing much larger sits one base from this clone, and base qualities are not available. Synthetic TCR analog templates were spiked into each PCR to estimate absolute template abundance from read counts. Using the immunoSEQ assay, TCRbeta CDR3 regions were amplified from genomic DNA with bias-controlled V and J gene primers. Sequencing of rearranged TCRbeta segments was performed at approximately 20X coverage. The paper's data handling went like this. Sequencing errors were corrected by clustering, and CDR3s were annotated against IMGT so that V, D and J genes could be assigned. Downstream analyses used only productive TCRbeta rearrangements and left out out-of-frame or stop-codon sequences. Clonality was calculated as one minus the Shannon entropy normalized by the log of the number of unique productive sequences. Clones differing between time points or between blood and tumor were identified using Fisher's exact test with Benjamini-Hochberg correction, with an adjusted p below 0.01 applied as the threshold. Entries here come from immuneACCESS through TCRdb and include only in-frame sequences with V and J called. Some clones fail to appear in such tables; in the studies checked, an unresolved V gene covers under half of the shortfall, and the cause of the remainder is unknown. The V and J calls and clone size were taken over from that table, and D and trimming were inferred from the DNA. This sample comprises about 41,000 clones, around 83% of them detected only once. In total, the top ten clones hold 2.6% of the sample.

Taken with the paper, the label for time point translates to: peripheral blood 6 weeks after treatment start. The cohort comprised fewer than 35 patients with locally advanced or metastatic urothelial carcinoma treated at Memorial Sloan Kettering on a trial protocol. Peripheral blood mononuclear cells were collected pretreatment and during treatment, with between 1 and 8 total time points obtained per patient. The Qiagen DNeasy Blood extraction kit was used to purify genomic DNA from total PBMCs and tumor samples. PBMCs were collected pretreatment and during treatment, and were isolated and stored as previously described. In the germline V gene, CDR1 corresponds to SGHVS and CDR2 to FNYEAQ. Inclusive of the bounding cysteine and phenylalanine, the CDR3 is 14 residues long. The read is trimmed to its CDR3 DNA, 42 bases read in frame from base 1. V is clipped by 8 bases and J by 0 bases, and the sequence between their germline boundaries is 10 bases long.

This specimen comes from a study of PD-L1 blockade in urothelial cancer (dated by TCRdb to between 2016 and 2019). The study in broad terms: Therapy was started in 2014 for all patients, and atezolizumab 1,200 mg was administered intravenously every 3 weeks. An ECOG performance status of 0 or 1 was recorded for the patients, and 0 to 3 prior chemotherapy regimens had been received by the patients. About 10 patients achieved durable clinical benefit and approximately 20 did not. Somatic, immune and clinical correlates of response to PD-L1 blockade with atezolizumab in urothelial cancer were the focus of an exploratory multi-omic analysis. Pretreatment tumor samples, along with matched peripheral blood collected serially before and after atezolizumab treatment, underwent TCR sequencing. Blood samples were analyzed at two time points: 3 weeks after treatment start (second dose) and 6 weeks after treatment start. Blood samples gave median yields of about 150,000 T cells and tens of thousands of unique TCRs, along with a median clonality of approximately 0.084. About nine tenths of the roughly 29 patients were identified as males with urothelial cancer of bladder origin, and a prior smoking history was reported by 18 of 29 patients. In the same patients who had TCR sequencing, pretreatment tumors also underwent whole exome sequencing and RNA sequencing. Progression-free survival longer than 6 months counted as durable clinical benefit, and TCR features were additionally tested against both progression-free and overall survival. Pretreatment blood TCR-seq was available for under 35 patients, at least one posttreatment blood collection was obtained for roughly 24 patients, and tumor TCR-seq was available for roughly 24 patients. The full study reports these points: Greater expansion of tumor-associated TCR clones in peripheral blood 3 weeks after the start of treatment was observed in patients with durable benefit (n ≈ 22, p = 0.022). Because the sample size was small (n of about 29) and many of the analyses were exploratory, the results are meant to be hypothesis-generating. Improved progression-free and overall survival was associated with having pretreatment peripheral blood TCR clonality below the median.

The chain is encoded by TRBV7-6 joined to TRBJ2-2; a tentative D call is TRBD1 (7 bases match). This TCR was sampled from a man in his 70s with urothelial cancer. This material consisted of PBMCs, taken around atezolizumab (anti-PD-L1) treatment. The CDR3 amino acid sequence is: CASGRGANTGELFF. The bases read TGTGCCAGCGGCAGGGGGGCGAACACCGGGGAGCTGTTTTTT.